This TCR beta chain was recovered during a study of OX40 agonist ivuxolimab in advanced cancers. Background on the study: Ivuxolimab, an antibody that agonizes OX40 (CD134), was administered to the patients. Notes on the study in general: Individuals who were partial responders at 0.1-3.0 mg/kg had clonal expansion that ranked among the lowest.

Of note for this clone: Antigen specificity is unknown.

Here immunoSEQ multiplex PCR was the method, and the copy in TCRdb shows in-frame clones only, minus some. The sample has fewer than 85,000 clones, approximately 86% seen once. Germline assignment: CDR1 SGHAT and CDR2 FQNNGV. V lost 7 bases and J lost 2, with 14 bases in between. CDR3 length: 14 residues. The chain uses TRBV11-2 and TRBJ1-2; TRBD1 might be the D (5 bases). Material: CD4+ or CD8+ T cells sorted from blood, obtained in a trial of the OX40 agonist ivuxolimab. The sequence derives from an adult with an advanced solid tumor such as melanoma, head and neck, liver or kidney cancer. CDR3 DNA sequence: TGTGCCAGCACCCTCGGGGGGTGGAACTATGGCTACACCTTC. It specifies CASTLGGWNYGYTF.